This entry lists 20 T cell receptor beta chains sequenced from one sample in a study of T cells after yellow fever vaccination. MiXCR, run by TCRdb on the 5' RACE reads, gives a single entry per CDR3 protein. Of 300,000 or so distinct CDR3 sequences in the sample, 8% to 9.5% were seen once. The sample here was PBMCs, taken 35 to 50 days after the first yellow fever vaccination. The receptors derive from a man aged 18 to 30 who received the YFV17D yellow fever vaccine.

This clonotype occurred a few times. V usage is TRBV5-1 and J usage is TRBJ2-5; D unresolved. The germline V gene encodes CDR1 SGHRS and CDR2 YFSETQ. Trimming removed 0 bases at V and 1 base at J, with 10 bases between. The CDR3 sequence is 15 residues long. The CDR3 sequence: CASSLGSDSQETQYF. The CDR3 DNA follows: TGCGCCAGCAGCTTGGGCTCGGATTCCCAAGAGACCCAGTACTTC.

This clonotype was counted only a few times. This sequence joins TRBV5-1 and TRBJ1-1; 8 bases align to TRBD1. V was pared by 2 bases and J by 11 bases, with 8 bases of the junction left unmatched. The CDR3 loop spans 13 amino acids. CDR1 SGHRS and CDR2 YFSETQ come from the germline V gene. Here the CDR3 reads CASSFRQGARAFF. CDR3 coding DNA: TGCGCCAGCAGCTTTCGTCAGGGGGCCCGGGCTTTCTTT.

This clonotype was picked up a small number of times. The chain recombines TRBV20-1 with TRBJ2-7; the D is unclear. CDR1 DFQATT and CDR2 SNEGSKA come from the germline V gene (reference sequence). Trimming took 4 bases from V and 4 from J, leaving 11 bases between them. This CDR3 region has 12 residues. CDR3 nucleotides: TGCAGTGCTAAACGGAGAGTATACGAGCAGTACTTC. It yields the protein CSAKRRVYEQYF.

V gene TRBV20-1 combines with J gene TRBJ2-6; no definite D call. With 5 bases removed from V and 1 base from J, the gap between germline ends came to 12 bases. The CDR3 contains 15 residues. From germline, CDR1 is DFQATT and CDR2 SNEGSKA (reference sequence). Here the CDR3 reads CSAPLYGSGANVLTF. CDR3 nucleotide sequence: TGCAGTGCTCCTCTGTATGGGTCTGGGGCCAACGTCCTGACTTTC.

On this clonotype: An end of the junction does not agree with germline; a read error may underlie this. The V call is TRBV20-1, the J call TRBJ2-2; D might be TRBD2 (6 bases). Germline V gene data show CDR1 as DFQATT and CDR2 as SNEGSKA (reference sequence). This CDR3 contains 16 residues. The CDR3 loop reads CCARDPRGVKAGELFF. Here the CDR3 DNA reads TGCTGTGCTAGAGATCCTCGCGGGGTCAAGGCCGGGGAGCTGTTTTTT.

V and J are TRBV5-1 and TRBJ1-2; D unresolved. The CDR3 is 13 residues long. Germline CDR1 is SGHRS and CDR2 is YFSETQ. The germline V and J ends were trimmed by 2 bases and 3 bases, with 8 bases remaining between them. CDR3 loop: CASSLDYDYGYTF. CDR3 nucleotide sequence: TGCGCCAGCAGCTTAGATTATGACTATGGCTACACCTTC.

Concerning this clonotype: One end of the junction fails to match germline, which may point to a read error. This chain's CDR3 is CASSQLKDTPYF. DNA of the CDR3: TGTGCCAGCAGCCAGCTTAAAGATACGCCGTATTTT. The V gene is TRBV16, the J gene TRBJ2-3; D remains unclear. This CDR3 comprises 12 residues. The germline gives CDR1 KGHSY, CDR2 FQNENV.

The chain links TRBV29-1 to TRBJ2-3; perhaps TRBD2 as D (6 bases). In germline, CDR1 is SQVTM, CDR2 ANQGSEA. The V gene lost 7 bases and the J gene lost 4 bases, with 15 bases spanning the gap. The CDR3 spans 13 residues. The CDR3 protein is CSGQVEGADTQYF. The CDR3 DNA reads as TGCAGCGGCCAGGTGGAGGGAGCAGATACGCAGTATTTT.

This clonotype appeared many times. The CDR3 DNA follows: TGCAGTGCTAGCGCGCTCCGGGACACATTTAACTATGGCTACACCTTC. Translating it yields CSASALRDTFNYGYTF. This chain uses TRBV20-1 with TRBJ1-2; possible D gene TRBD1, 6 bases. The V gene lost 3 bases and the J gene lost 1 base, with 18 bases spanning the gap. The CDR3 contains 16 residues. Per the germline V gene, CDR1 is DFQATT and CDR2 is SNEGSKA (reference sequence).

The chain links TRBV7-2 to TRBJ2-2; D remains unclear. The ends were cut back, 1 base at V and 4 bases at J, with 7 bases in the middle. Germline V CDR1 and CDR2: SGHTA, FQGNSA. This CDR3 spans 14 amino acids. CDR3 protein: CASSLEKATGELFF. The CDR3 region has the DNA TGTGCCAGCAGCTTAGAGAAAGCCACCGGGGAGCTGTTTTTT.

This clonotype was recorded many times. The V call is TRBV5-6, the J call TRBJ2-7; 11 nucleotides match TRBD1. Germline V CDR1 and CDR2: SGHDT, YYEEEE. The CDR3 sequence is 14 residues long. The trim removed 4 bases at V and 6 bases at J, leaving 6 bases unmatched. The CDR3 nucleotides read TGTGCCAGCAGCCAGGACAGGGGGCTGTTCGAGCAGTACGTC. This translates into CASSQDRGLFEQYV.

The V and J genes are TRBV5-1 and TRBJ2-5, with 15 positions matching TRBD2. The V gene end was trimmed by 4 bases and the J gene end by 7 bases; junction bases not matched to a gene: 17. The V gene's germline CDR1 is SGHRS and CDR2 YFSETQ. This CDR3 contains 19 residues. CDR3 region: CASSEAPGTSGGPPRTQYF. The CDR3 DNA reads as TGCGCCAGCAGCGAGGCCCCCGGGACTAGCGGGGGGCCCCCTAGGACCCAGTACTTC. The whole variable domain, filled in from reference TRBV5-1 and TRBJ2-5, reads KAGVTQTPRYLIKTRGQQVTLSCSPISGHRSVSWYQQTPGQGLQFLFEYFSETQRNKGNFPGRFSGRQFSNSRSEMNVSTLELGDSALYLCASSEAPGTSGGPPRTQYFGPGTRLLVL.

The V and J genes are TRBV5-5 and TRBJ2-7; 11 bases agree with TRBD1. V was pared by 2 bases and J by 5 bases, with 3 bases of the junction left unmatched. The germline V gene encodes CDR1 SGHKS and CDR2 YYEKEE (reference sequence). This CDR3 has 14 residues. The CDR3 nucleotides read TGTGCCAGCAGCTTAACGGGACAGGGGGACGAGCAGTACTTC. Translation gives CASSLTGQGDEQYF.

This clonotype was detected a few times. The CDR3 loop is CASISHLSDNEQFF. The CDR3 DNA sequence: TGTGCCAGCATATCACACCTGTCCGACAATGAGCAGTTCTTC. This chain connects TRBV7-2 to TRBJ2-1; D ambiguous. V was cut by 7 bases and J by 5 bases, with 15 bases left in between. This CDR3 comprises 14 residues. CDR1 is SGHTA, CDR2 FQGNSA, per germline.

The chain uses TRBV27 and TRBJ2-7, with a possible D match to TRBD2 (5 bases). The V end lost 5 bases, the J end lost 12 bases, and 20 bases lay between the germline ends. CDR1 MNHEY and CDR2 SMNVEV come from the germline V gene (reference sequence). There are 13 residues in the CDR3. CDR3 DNA sequence: TGTGCCAGCAGTCCCCGGGGATTGGGTTTTGTGTACGTC. It is translated as CASSPRGLGFVYV.

This clonotype was counted ten times or more. The CDR3 sequence: CASSLGSFSDTQYF. CDR3 nucleotide sequence: TGCGCCAGCAGCTTGGGGAGCTTTTCAGATACGCAGTATTTT. The chain combines TRBV5-1 with TRBJ2-3, with D uncertain. The CDR3 covers 14 residues. The V and J ends lost 0 bases and 4 bases respectively, with 9 bases between them. Germline V gene data show CDR1 as SGHRS and CDR2 as YFSETQ.

This clonotype was seen a handful of times. The genes are TRBV7-2 and TRBJ2-5, with TRBD1 matching 9 bases. The CDR3 is 17 residues long. Germline V CDR1 and CDR2: SGHTA, FQGNSA. The V gene end was trimmed by 7 bases and the J gene end by 7 bases; junction bases not matched to a gene: 19. The CDR3 loop reads CASNSILLNRGLGTQYF. CDR3 sequence (DNA): TGTGCCAGCAATTCTATCCTTCTCAACAGGGGGCTCGGGACCCAGTACTTC.

This clonotype was detected a few times. The chain joins TRBV20-1 to TRBJ2-4; D gene unclear. This CDR3 region has 14 residues. Germline V gene lookup returns CDR1 DFQATT and CDR2 SNEGSKA (reference sequence). Trimming took 5 bases from V and 0 from J, leaving 11 bases between them. In DNA, the CDR3 is TGCAGTGCTCCGGATGGGATAGCCAAAAACATTCAGTACTTC. It yields the protein CSAPDGIAKNIQYF.

This clonotype was found once. The rearrangement links TRBV6-1 to TRBJ2-2, with a possible D match to TRBD1 (5 bases). The CDR3 runs 14 residues. CDR1 and CDR2 (germline): MNHNS, SASEGT. Deletions cut 3 bases from V and 8 bases from J, with 13 bases between. In DNA, the CDR3 is TGTGCCAGCAGTGACCTGTGGGGCGCGGGGGAGCTGTTTTTT. Translating it yields CASSDLWGAGELFF.

This clonotype was counted only a few times. CDR3 in DNA: TGCGCCAGCAGCCTCCTTGCCAGAAACACAGATACGCAGTATTTT. Protein product: CASSLLARNTDTQYF. This sequence joins TRBV5-1 and TRBJ2-3; no definite D call. Germline-derived CDR1 and CDR2 are SGHRS and YFSETQ. Trimming shortened V by 4 bases and J by 2 bases, and 14 bases separated the two germline ends. The CDR3 runs to 15 residues.